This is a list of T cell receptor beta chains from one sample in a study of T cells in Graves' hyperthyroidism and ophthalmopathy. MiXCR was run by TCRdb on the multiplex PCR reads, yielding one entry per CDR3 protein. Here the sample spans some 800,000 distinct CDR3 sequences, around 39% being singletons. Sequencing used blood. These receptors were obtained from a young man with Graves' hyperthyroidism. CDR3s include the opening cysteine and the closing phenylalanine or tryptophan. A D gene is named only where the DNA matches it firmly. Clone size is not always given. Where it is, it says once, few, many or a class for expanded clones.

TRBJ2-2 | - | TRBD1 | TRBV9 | CASSVAQDRGELFF | TGTGCCAGCAGCGTAGCTCAGGACAGGGGGGAGCTGTTTTTT
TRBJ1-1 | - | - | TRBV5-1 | CASSSRGVNTEAFF | TGCGCCAGCAGCTCCCGGGGGGTGAACACTGAAGCTTTCTTT
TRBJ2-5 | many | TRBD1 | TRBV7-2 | CASSPKNRGGRETQYF | TGTGCCAGCAGCCCGAAAAACAGGGGTGGGAGAGAGACCCAGTACTTC
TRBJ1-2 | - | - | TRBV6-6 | CASSPLAWTPDGYTF | TGTGCCAGCAGCCCTCTGGCGTGGACACCAGATGGCTACACCTTC
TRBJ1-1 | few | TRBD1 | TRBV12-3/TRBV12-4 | CASSPTGTARIKTEAFF | TGTGCCAGCAGTCCGACAGGGACGGCCAGAATCAAAACTGAAGCTTTCTTT
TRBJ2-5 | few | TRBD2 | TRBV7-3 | CASSPRGGLSQETQYF | TGTGCCAGCAGCCCCCGTGGGGGACTATCTCAAGAGACCCAGTACTTC
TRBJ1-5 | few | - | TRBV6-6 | CASSYYPNQPQHF | TGTGCCAGCAGTTACTACCCCAATCAGCCCCAGCATTTT
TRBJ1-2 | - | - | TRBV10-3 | CAISESGGTLNYGYTF | TGTGCCATCAGTGAGTCGGGAGGCACTTTGAACTATGGCTACACCTTC
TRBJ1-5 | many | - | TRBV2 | CASRGAGYSNQPQHF | TGTGCCAGCAGGGGGGCGGGATATAGCAATCAGCCCCAGCATTTT
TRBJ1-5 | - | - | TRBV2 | CASSAFGPQHF | TGTGCCAGCTCGGCCTTCGGGCCCCAGCATTTT
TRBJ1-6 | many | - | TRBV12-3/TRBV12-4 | CASSLDSQLPPLHF | TGTGCCAGCAGTTTGGACTCCCAATTGCCCCCCCTCCACTTT
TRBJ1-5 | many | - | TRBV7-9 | CASSSPGEGQPQHF | TGTGCCAGCAGCTCACCAGGGGAAGGTCAGCCCCAGCATTTT
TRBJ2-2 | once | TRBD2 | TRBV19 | CASSASGGLFF | TGTGCCAGTAGTGCGAGCGGGGGGCTGTTTTTT
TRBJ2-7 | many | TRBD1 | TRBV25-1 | CASRGDRAEQYF | TGTGCCAGCAGGGGAGACAGGGCCGAGCAGTACTTC
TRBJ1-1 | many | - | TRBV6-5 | CASSYVTNTEAFF | TGTGCCAGCAGTTACGTGACGAACACTGAAGCTTTCTTT
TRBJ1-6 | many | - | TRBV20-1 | CSATVRSPLHF | TGCAGTGCTACGGTGAGGTCACCCCTCCACTTT
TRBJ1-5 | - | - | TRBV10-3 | CAISDPGIPEEETQHF | TGTGCCATCAGTGACCCGGGTATCCCCGAGGAGGAGACCCAGCATTTT
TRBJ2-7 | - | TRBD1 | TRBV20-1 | CSARDLGQGVYEQYF | TGCAGTGCTAGAGATCTGGGACAGGGGGTTTACGAGCAGTACTTC
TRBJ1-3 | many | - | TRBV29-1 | CSVENSANTIYF | TGCAGCGTTGAAAACTCGGCAAACACCATATATTTT
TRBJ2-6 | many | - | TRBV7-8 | CASKGFNSGANVLTF | TGTGCCAGCAAGGGGTTCAACTCTGGGGCCAACGTCCTGACTTTC
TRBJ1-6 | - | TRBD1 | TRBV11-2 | CASSRPGQYNSPLHF | TGTGCCAGCAGCCGCCCGGGACAGTATAATTCACCCCTCCACTTT
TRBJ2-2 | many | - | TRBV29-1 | CSAVVGELFF | TGCAGCGCCGTAGTCGGGGAGCTGTTTTTT
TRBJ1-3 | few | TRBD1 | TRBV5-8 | CASFRGRGNTIYF | TGTGCCAGCTTCAGGGGGCGAGGAAACACCATATATTTT
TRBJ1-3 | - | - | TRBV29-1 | CSVGSVDFGNTIYF | TGCAGCGTCGGATCGGTGGATTTTGGAAACACCATATATTTT
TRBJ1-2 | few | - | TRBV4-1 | CASSQGGTFNYGYTF | TGCGCCAGCAGCCAAGGTGGGACTTTCAACTATGGCTACACCTTC
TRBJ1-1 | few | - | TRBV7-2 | CASSPRAVNTEAFF | TGCGCCAGCAGCCCCCGGGCCGTGAACACTGAAGCTTTCTTT
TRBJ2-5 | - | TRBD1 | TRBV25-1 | CASSEYWDSGETQYF | TGTGCCAGCAGTGAATACTGGGACAGTGGAGAGACCCAGTACTTC
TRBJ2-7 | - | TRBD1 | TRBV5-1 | CASSLGPQGDEQYF | TGCGCCAGCAGCTTGGGGCCGCAGGGGGACGAGCAGTACTTC
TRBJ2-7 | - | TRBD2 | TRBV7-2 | CASSALAGGFEQYF | TGTGCCAGCAGCGCACTAGCGGGAGGATTCGAGCAGTACTTC
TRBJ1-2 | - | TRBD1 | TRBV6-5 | CASSYSTGWYGYTF | TGTGCCAGCAGTTACTCGACAGGGTGGTATGGCTACACCTTC
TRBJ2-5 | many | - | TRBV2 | CASSRDTQETQYF | TGTGCCAGCAGTCGGGACACCCAAGAGACCCAGTACTTC
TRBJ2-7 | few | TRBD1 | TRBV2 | CAGGQGAYEQYF | TGTGCCGGAGGACAGGGTGCCTACGAGCAGTACTTC
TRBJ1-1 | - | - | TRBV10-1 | CASRFTRALIGAFF | TGCGCCAGCAGATTCACCCGGGCCCTTATTGGAGCTTTCTTT
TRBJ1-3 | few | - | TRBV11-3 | CASSSRADGNTIYF | TGTGCCAGCAGCAGCCGGGCCGATGGAAACACCATATATTTT
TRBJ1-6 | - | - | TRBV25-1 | CASTRPYSPLHF | TGTGCCAGCACCAGGCCTTACTCACCCCTCCACTTT
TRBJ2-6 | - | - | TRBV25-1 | CASLVGSSGANVLTF | TGTGCCAGCTTAGTGGGCAGCTCTGGGGCCAACGTCCTGACTTTC
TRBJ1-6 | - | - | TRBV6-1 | CASSNSYGSYNSPLHF | TGTGCCAGCTCGAACTCCTATGGGTCCTATAATTCACCCCTCCACTTT
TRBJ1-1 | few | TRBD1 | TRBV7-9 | CASSQDSGGNTEAFF | TGCGCCAGCAGCCAAGATTCAGGGGGCAATACTGAAGCTTTCTTT
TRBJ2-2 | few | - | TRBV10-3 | CAIGGPNTGELFF | TGTGCCATCGGGGGACCGAACACCGGGGAGCTGTTTTTT
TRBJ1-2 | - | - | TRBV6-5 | CAISYDGNYGYTF | TGTGCCATCAGTTACGATGGCAACTATGGCTACACCTTC
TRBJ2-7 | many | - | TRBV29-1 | CSALGGAEQYF | TGCAGCGCCCTGGGCGGTGCCGAGCAGTACTTC
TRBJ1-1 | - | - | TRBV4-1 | CASSQELTIRTEAFF | TGCGCCAGCAGCCAAGAGCTAACGATTCGGACTGAAGCTTTCTTT
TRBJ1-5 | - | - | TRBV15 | CATSGGTNQPQHF | TGTGCCACCAGCGGAGGGACCAATCAGCCCCAGCATTTT
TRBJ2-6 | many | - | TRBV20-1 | CSASLAGASGANVLTF | TGCAGTGCTAGCTTGGCAGGGGCCTCTGGGGCCAACGTCCTGACTTTC